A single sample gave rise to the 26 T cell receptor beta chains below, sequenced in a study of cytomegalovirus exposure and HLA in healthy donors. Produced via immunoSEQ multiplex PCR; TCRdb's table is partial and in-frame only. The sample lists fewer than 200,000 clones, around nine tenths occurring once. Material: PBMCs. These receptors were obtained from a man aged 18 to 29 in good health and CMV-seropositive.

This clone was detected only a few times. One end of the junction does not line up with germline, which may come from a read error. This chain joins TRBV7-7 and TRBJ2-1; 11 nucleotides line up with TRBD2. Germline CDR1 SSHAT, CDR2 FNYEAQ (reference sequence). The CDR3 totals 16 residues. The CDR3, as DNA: TGTGCTAGCAGCTTAGCGCTAGCGGGAGGCATGAATGAGCAGTTCTTC. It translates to CASSLALAGGMNEQFF.

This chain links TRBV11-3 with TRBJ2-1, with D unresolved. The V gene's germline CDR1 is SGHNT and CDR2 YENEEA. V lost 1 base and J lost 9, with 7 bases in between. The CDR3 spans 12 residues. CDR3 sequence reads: CASSLGDSEQFF. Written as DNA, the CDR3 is TGTGCCAGCAGCTTAGGAGATAGTGAGCAGTTCTTC.

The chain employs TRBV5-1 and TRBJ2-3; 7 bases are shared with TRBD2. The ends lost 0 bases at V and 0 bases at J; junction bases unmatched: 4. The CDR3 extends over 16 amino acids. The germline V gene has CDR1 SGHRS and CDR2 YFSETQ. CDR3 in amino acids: CASSLEPGGSTDTQYF. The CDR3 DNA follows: TGCGCCAGCAGCTTGGAACCGGGGGGAAGCACAGATACGCAGTATTTT.

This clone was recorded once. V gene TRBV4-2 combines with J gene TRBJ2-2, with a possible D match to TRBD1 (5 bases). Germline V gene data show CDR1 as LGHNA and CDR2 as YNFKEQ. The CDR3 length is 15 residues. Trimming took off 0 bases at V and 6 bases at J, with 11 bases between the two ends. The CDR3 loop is CASSQDPGRAGELFF. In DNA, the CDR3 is TGTGCCAGCAGCCAAGATCCAGGGCGAGCCGGGGAGCTGTTTTTT.

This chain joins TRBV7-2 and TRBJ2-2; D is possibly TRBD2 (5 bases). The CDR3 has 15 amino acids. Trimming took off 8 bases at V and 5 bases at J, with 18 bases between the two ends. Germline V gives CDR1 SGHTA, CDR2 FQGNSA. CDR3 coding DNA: TGTGCCAGCCACCAGTGGTCGGGGAAAACCGGGGAGCTGTTTTTT. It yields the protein CASHQWSGKTGELFF.

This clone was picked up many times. This CDR3 reads CASSFGTGYEQYF. The DNA for the CDR3 is TGCGCCAGCAGCTTCGGGACAGGGTACGAGCAGTACTTC. This chain connects TRBV5-1 to TRBJ2-7; TRBD1 matches at 9 bases. This CDR3 comprises 13 residues. From germline, CDR1 is SGHRS and CDR2 YFSETQ. The V gene end was trimmed by 2 bases and the J gene end by 4 bases; junction bases not matched to a gene: 1.

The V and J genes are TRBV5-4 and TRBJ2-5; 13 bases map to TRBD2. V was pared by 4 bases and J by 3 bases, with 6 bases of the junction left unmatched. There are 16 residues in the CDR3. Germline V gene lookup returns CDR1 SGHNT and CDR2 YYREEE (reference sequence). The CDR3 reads CASSKGLAGIEETQYF. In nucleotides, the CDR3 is TGTGCCAGCAGCAAGGGACTAGCGGGGATAGAAGAGACCCAGTACTTC.

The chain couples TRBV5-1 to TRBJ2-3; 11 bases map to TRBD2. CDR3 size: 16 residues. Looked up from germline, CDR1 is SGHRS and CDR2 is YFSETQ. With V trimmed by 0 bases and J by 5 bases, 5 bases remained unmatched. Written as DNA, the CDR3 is TGCGCCAGCAGCTTGGTAACTAGCGGGAGAAGAGATACGCAGTATTTT. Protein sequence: CASSLVTSGRRDTQYF.

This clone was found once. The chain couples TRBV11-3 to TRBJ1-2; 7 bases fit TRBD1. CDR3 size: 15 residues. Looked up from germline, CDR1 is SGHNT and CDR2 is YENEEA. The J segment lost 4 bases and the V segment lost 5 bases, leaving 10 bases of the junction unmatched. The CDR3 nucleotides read TGTGCCAGCAGCACAAGGGACAGACCCTCCTATGGCTACACCTTC. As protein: CASSTRDRPSYGYTF.

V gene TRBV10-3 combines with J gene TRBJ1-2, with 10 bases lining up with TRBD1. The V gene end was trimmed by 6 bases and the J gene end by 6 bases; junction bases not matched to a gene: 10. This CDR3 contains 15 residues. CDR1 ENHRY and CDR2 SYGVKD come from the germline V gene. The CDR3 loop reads CAIRNSGTGVNGYTF. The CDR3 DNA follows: TGTGCCATCAGGAACTCCGGGACAGGGGTAAATGGCTACACCTTC.

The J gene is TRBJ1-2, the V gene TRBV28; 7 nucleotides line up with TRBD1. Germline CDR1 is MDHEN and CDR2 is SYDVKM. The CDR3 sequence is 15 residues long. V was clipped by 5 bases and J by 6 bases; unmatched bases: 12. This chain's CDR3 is CASSQPSTGSHGYTF. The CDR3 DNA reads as TGTGCCAGCAGTCAACCCTCGACAGGGTCACATGGCTACACCTTC.

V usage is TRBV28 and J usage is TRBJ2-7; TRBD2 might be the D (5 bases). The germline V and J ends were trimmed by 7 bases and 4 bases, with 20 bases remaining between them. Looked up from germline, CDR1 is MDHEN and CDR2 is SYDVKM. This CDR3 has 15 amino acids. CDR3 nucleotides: TGTGCCAGCAACCCCATAGAGGGAGCTGTGTACGAGCAGTACTTC. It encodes CASNPIEGAVYEQYF.

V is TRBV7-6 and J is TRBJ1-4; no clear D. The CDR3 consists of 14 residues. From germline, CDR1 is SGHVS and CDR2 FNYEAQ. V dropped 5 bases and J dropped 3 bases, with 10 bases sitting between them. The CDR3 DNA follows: TGTGCCAGCAGCCCACGGGGAGCTAATGAAAAACTGTTTTTT. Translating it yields CASSPRGANEKLFF. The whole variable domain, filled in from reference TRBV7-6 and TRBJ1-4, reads GAGVSQSPRYKVTKRGQDVALRCDPISGHVSLYWYRQALGQGPEFLTYFNYEAQQDKSGLPNDRFSAERPEGSISTLTIQRTEQRDSAMYRCASSPRGANEKLFFGSGTQLSVL.

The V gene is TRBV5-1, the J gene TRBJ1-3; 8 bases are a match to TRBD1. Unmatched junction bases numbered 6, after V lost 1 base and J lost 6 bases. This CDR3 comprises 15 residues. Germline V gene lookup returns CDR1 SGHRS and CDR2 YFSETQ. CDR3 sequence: CASSLSGGTINTIYF. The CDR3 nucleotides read TGCGCCAGCAGCTTGTCAGGGGGCACCATAAACACCATATATTTT.

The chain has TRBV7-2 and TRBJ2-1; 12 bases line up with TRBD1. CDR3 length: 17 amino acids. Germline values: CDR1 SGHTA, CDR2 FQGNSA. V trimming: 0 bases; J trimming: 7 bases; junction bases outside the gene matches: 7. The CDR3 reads CASSLAGGTGGGNEQFF. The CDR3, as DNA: TGTGCCAGCAGCTTAGCGGGCGGGACAGGGGGCGGAAATGAGCAGTTCTTC.

The CDR3 DNA is TGTGCCAGCAGTTACTCGTGGCCGGGTGAAAAACTGTTTTTT. It translates to CASSYSWPGEKLFF. The chain is built from TRBV6-5 and TRBJ1-4; D gene uncertain. Germline V gives CDR1 MNHEY, CDR2 SVGAGI. The V and J ends lost 0 bases and 7 bases respectively, with 9 bases between them. The CDR3 is made up of 14 amino acids.

This chain's CDR3 is CASSEAYGGRPYEQFF. The DNA of the CDR3 is TGTGCCAGCAGTGAAGCGTACGGTGGGAGGCCATATGAGCAGTTCTTC. V and J are TRBV2 and TRBJ2-1, with D perhaps matching TRBD2 (6 bases). V was shortened by 0 bases and J by 8 bases, with 17 bases between the two germline ends. CDR1 is SNHLY, CDR2 FYNNEI, per germline. The CDR3 is made up of 16 amino acids.

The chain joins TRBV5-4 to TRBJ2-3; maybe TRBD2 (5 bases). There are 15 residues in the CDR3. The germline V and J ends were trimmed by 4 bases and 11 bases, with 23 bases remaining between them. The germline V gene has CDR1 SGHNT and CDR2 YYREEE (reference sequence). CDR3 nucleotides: TGTGCCAGCAGCGGCGCCGGGATCCAGGAAGGCGGGCAGTATTTT. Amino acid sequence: CASSGAGIQEGGQYF.

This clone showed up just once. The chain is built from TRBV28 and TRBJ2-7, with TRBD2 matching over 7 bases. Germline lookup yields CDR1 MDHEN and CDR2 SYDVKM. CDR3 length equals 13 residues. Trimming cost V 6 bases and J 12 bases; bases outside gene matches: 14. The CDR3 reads CASSPPKSGGTYF. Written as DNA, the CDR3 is TGTGCCAGCAGCCCACCTAAATCGGGGGGTACGTACTTC.

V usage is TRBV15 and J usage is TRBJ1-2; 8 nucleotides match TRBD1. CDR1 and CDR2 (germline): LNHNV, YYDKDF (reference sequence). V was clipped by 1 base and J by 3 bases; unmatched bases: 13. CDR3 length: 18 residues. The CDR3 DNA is TGTGCCACCAGCAGAGGCCACTTTGGCAGGGGGCAGGACTATGGCTACACCTTC. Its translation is CATSRGHFGRGQDYGYTF.

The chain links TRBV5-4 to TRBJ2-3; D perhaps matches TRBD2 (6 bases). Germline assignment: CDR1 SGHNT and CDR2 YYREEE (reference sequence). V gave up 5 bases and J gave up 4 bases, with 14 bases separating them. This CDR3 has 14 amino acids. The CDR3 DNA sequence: TGTGCCAGCAGTTGGGACTTAGGGCCAGATACGCAGTATTTT. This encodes CASSWDLGPDTQYF.

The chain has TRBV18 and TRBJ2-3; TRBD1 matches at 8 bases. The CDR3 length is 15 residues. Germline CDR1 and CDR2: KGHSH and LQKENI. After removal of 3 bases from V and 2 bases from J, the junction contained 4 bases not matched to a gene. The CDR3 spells CASSPSTGVTDTQYF. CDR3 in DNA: TGTGCCAGCTCACCCTCGACAGGGGTCACAGATACGCAGTATTTT. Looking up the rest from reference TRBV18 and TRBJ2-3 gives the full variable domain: NAGVMQNPRHLVRRRGQEARLRCSPMKGHSHVYWYRQLPEEGLKFMVYLQKENIIDESGMPKERFSAEFPKEGPSILRIQQVVRGDSAAYFCASSPSTGVTDTQYFGPGTRLTVL.

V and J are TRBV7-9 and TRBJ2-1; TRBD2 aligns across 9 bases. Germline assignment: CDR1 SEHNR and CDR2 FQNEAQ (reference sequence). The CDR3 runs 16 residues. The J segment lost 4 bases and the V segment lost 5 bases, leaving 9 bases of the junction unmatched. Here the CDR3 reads CASSLPPLAGYNEQFF. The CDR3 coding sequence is TGTGCCAGCAGCCTACCACCGCTAGCGGGGTACAATGAGCAGTTCTTC.

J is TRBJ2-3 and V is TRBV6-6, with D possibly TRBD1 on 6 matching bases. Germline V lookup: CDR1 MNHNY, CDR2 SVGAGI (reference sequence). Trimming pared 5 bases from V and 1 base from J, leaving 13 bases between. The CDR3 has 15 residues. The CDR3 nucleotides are TGTGCCAGCAGTATACAGGGTGGGGGCACAGATACGCAGTATTTT. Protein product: CASSIQGGGTDTQYF.

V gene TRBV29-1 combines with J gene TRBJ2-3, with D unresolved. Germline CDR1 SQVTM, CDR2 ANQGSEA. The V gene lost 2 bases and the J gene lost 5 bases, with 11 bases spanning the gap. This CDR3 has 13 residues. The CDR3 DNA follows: TGCAGCGTTGAACAGCGTCGTGGAGATACGCAGTATTTT. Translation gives CSVEQRRGDTQYF.

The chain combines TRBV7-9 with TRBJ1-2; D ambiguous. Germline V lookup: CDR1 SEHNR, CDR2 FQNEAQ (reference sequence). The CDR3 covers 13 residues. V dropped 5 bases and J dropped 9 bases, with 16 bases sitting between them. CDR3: CASSPRGQVSYTF. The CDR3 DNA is TGTGCCAGCAGCCCCCGTGGTCAGGTCAGCTACACCTTC.